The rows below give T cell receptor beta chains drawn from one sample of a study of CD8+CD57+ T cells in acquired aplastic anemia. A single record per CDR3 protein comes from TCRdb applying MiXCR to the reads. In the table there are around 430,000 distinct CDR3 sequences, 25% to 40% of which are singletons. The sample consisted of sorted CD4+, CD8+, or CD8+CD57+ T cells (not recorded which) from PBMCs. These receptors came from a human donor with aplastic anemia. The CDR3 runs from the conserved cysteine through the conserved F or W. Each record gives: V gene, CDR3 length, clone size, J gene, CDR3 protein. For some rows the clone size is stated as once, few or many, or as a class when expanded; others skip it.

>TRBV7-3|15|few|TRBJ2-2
CASTLSGGNTGELFF
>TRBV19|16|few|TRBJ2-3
CASSIGGGQGVDTQYF
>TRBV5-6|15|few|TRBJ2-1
CASSFDRAGGNEQFF
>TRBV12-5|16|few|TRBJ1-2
CASGLAGTGYNYGYTF
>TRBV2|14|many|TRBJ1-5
CASSGNRDNQPQHF
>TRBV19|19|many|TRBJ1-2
CASSTFGVGAQSRHYGYTF
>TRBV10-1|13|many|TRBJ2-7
CASRLTGAHEQYF
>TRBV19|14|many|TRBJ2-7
CASSLPGGPYEQYF
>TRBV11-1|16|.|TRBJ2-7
CASSLGGSPNPREQYF
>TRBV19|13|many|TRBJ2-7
CASSIMGLSEQYF